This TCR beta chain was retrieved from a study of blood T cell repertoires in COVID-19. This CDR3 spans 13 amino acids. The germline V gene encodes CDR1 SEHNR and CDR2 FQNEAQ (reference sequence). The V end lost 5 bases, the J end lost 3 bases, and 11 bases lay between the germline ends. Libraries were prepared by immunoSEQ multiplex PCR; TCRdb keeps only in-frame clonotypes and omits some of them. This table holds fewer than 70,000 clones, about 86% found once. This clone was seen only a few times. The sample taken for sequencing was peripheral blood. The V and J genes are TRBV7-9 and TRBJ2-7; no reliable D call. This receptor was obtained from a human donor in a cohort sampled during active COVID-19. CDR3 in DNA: TGTGCCAGCAGCCCAGTTGCAGACTACGAGCAGTACTTC. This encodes CASSPVADYEQYF.